The T cell receptor beta chain under discussion was sequenced for a study of control samples from healthy donors and cancer patients. Produced via immunoSEQ multiplex PCR; TCRdb's table is partial and in-frame only. The sample yields approximately 230,000 clones, about 80% seen once. Germline CDR1 is SGHVS and CDR2 is FQNEAQ. The CDR3 spans 16 residues. Trimming shortened V by 5 bases and J by 0 bases, and 15 bases separated the two germline ends. J is TRBJ2-3 and V is TRBV7-8; TRBD2 might be the D (6 bases). The sample consisted of PBMCs. The receptor comes from a woman aged 60-75 years with lung cancer. CDR3 in amino acids: CASSISGTHSTDTQYF. The CDR3 DNA reads TGTGCCAGCAGCATATCCGGGACTCATAGCACAGATACGCAGTATTTT. The full variable domain, completed using reference TRBV7-8 and TRBJ2-3, is GAGVSQSPRYKVAKRGQDVALRCDPISGHVSLFWYQQALGQGPEFLTYFQNEAQLDKSGLPSDRFFAERPEGSVSTLKIQRTQQEDSAVYLCASSISGTHSTDTQYFGPGTRLTVL.